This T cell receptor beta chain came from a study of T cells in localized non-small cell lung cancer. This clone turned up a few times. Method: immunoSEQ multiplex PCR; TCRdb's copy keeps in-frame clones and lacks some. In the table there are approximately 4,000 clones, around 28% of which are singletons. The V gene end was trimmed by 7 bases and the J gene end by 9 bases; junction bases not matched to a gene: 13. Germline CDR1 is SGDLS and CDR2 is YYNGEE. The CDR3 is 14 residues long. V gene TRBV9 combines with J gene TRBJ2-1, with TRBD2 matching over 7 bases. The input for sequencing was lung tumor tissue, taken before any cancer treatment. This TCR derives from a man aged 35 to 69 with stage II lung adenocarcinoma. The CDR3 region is CASRMGGGVGEQFF. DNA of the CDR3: TGTGCCAGCCGAATGGGCGGGGGTGTCGGTGAGCAGTTCTTC.